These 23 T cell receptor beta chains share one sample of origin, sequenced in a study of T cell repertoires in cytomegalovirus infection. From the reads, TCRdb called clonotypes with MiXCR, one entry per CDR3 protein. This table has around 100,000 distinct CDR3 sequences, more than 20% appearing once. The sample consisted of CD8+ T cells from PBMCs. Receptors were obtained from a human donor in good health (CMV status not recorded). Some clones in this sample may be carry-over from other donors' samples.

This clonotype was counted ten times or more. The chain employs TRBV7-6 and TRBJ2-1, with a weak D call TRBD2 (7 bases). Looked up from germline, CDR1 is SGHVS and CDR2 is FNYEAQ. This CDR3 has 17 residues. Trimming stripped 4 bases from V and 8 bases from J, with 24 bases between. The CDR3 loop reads CASSWTAGLEVADEQFF. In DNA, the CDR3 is TGTGCCAGCAGCTGGACAGCCGGACTAGAGGTAGCCGATGAGCAGTTCTTC.

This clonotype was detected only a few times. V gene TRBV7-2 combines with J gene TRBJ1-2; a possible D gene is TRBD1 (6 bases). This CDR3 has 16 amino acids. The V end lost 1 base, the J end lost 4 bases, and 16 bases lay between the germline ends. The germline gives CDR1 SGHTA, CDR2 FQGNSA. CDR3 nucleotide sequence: TGTGCCAGCAGCTTAGAGGGGGGCAGGGTGGGCTATGGCTACACCTTC. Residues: CASSLEGGRVGYGYTF.

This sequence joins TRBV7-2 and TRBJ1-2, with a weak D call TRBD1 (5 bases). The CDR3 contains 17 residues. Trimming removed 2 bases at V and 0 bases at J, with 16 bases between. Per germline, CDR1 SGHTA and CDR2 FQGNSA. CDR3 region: CASSLWQAGETNYGYTF. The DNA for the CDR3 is TGTGCCAGCAGCTTATGGCAGGCGGGGGAAACTAACTATGGCTACACCTTC.

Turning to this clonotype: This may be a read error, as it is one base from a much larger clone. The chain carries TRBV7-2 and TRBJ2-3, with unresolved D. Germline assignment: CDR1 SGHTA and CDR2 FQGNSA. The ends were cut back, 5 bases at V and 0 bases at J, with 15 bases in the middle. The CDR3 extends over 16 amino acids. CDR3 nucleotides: TGTGCCAGCAGCCGATTCTCGGAGACTAGCACAGATACGCAGTATTTT. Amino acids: CASSRFSETSTDTQYF.

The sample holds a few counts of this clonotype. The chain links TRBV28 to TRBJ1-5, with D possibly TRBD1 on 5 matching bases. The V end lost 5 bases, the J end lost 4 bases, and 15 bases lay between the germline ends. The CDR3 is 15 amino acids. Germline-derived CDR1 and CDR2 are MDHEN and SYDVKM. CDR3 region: CASSIPGTGNQPQHF. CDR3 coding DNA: TGTGCCAGCAGTATCCCCGGGACCGGGAATCAGCCCCAGCATTTT.

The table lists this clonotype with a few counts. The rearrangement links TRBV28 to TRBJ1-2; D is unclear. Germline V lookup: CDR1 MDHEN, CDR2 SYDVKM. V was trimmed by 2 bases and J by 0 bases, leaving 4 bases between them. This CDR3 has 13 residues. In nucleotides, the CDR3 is TGTGCCAGCAGTTTAGTCACTAACTATGGCTACACCTTC. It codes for CASSLVTNYGYTF.

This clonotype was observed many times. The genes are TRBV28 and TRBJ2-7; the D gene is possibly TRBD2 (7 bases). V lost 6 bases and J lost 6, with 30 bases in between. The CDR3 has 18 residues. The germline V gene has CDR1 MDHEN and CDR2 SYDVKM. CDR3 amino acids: CASRTGGVRGPTPFEQYF. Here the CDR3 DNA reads TGTGCCAGCAGAACCGGTGGAGTGCGGGGGCCTACCCCTTTCGAGCAGTACTTC.

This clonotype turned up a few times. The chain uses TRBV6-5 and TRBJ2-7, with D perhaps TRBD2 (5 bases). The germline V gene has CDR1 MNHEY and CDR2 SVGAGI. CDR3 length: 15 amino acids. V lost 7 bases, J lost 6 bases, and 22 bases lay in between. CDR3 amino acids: CASNIGRGYRREQYF. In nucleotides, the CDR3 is TGTGCCAGCAATATAGGGAGAGGGTATCGTCGCGAGCAGTACTTC.

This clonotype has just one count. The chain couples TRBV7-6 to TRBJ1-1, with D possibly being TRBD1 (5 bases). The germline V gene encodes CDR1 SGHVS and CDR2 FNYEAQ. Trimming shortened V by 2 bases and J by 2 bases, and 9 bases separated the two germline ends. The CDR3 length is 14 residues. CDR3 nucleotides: TGTGCCAGCAGCTTATTGGGGGGAAACACTGAAGCTTTCTTT. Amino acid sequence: CASSLLGGNTEAFF.

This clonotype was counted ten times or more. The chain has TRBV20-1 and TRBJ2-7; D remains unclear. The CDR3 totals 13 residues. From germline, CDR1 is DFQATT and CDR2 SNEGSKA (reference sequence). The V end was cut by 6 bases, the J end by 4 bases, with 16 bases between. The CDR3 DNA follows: TGCAGTGCCACTGCTGGGTCCCGATACGAGCAGTACTTC. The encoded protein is CSATAGSRYEQYF.

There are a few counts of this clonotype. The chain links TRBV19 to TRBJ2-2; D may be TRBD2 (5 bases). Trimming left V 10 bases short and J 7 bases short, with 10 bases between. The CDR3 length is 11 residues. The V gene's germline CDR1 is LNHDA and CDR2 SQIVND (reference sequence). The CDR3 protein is CATARGGELFF. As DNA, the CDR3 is TGTGCCACTGCCCGGGGCGGGGAGCTGTTTTTT.

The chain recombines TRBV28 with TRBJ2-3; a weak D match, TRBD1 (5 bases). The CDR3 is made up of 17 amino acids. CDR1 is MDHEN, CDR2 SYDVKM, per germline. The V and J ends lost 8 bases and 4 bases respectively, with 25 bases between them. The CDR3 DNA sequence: TGTGCCAGCGGCCTCGCCGTCAGGGTGACTCCGGCAGATACGCAGTATTTT. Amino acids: CASGLAVRVTPADTQYF. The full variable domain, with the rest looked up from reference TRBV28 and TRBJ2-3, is DVKVTQSSRYLVKRTGEKVFLECVQDMDHENMFWYRQDPGLGLRLIYFSYDVKMKEKGDIPEGYSVSREKKERFSLILESASTNQTSMYLCASGLAVRVTPADTQYFGPGTRLTVL.

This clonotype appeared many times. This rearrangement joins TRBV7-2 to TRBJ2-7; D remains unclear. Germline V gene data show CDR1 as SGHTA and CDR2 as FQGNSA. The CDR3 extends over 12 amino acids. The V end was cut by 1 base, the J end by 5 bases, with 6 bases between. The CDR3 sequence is CASSLGPHEQYF. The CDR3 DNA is TGTGCCAGCAGCTTAGGCCCTCACGAGCAGTACTTC. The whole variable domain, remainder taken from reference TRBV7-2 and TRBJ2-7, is GAGVSQSPSNKVTEKGKDVELRCDPISGHTALYWYRQSLGQGLEFLIYFQGNSAPDKSGLPSDRFSAERTGGSVSTLTIQRTQQEDSAVYLCASSLGPHEQYFGPGTRLTVT.

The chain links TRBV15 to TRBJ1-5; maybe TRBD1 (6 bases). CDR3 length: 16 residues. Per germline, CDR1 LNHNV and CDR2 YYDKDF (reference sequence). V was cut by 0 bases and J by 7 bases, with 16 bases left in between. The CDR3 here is CATSRDNAGAGQPQHF. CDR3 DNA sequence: TGTGCCACCAGCAGAGATAACGCGGGGGCCGGGCAGCCCCAGCATTTT.

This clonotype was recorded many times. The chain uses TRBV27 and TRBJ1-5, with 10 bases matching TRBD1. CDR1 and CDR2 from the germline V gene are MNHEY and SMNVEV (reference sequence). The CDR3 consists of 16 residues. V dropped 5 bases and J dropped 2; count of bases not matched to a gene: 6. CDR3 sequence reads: CASSTKTGGGNQPQHF. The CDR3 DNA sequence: TGTGCCAGCAGTACCAAGACAGGGGGCGGCAATCAGCCCCAGCATTTT.

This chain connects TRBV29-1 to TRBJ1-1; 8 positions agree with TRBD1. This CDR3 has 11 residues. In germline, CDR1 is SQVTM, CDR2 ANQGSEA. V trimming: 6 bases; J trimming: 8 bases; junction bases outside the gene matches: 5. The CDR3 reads CSVQGGREAFF. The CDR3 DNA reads TGCAGCGTACAGGGGGGACGCGAAGCTTTCTTT.

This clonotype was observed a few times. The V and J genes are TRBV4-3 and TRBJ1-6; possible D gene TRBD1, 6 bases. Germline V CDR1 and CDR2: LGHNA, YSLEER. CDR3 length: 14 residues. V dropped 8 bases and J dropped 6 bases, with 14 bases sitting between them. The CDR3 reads CASSSTGLNSPLHF. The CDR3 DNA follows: TGCGCCAGCTCTTCGACAGGACTTAATTCACCCCTCCACTTT.

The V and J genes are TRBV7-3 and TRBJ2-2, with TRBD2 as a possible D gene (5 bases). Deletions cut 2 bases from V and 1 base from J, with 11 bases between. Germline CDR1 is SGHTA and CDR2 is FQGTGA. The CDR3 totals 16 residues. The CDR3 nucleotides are TGTGCCAGCAGCTTAGGGAGCGAGGTGAACACCGGGGAGCTGTTTTTT. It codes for CASSLGSEVNTGELFF. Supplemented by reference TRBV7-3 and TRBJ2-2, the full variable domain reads GAGVSQTPSNKVTEKGKYVELRCDPISGHTALYWYRQSLGQGPEFLIYFQGTGAADDSGLPNDRFFAVRPEGSVSTLKIQRTERGDSAVYLCASSLGSEVNTGELFFGEGSRLTVL.

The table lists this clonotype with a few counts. This CDR3 reads CASSYVKDPSSGNTIYF. Written as DNA, the CDR3 is TGTGCCAGCAGTTACGTCAAGGACCCAAGCTCTGGAAACACCATATATTTT. The V call is TRBV6-2 or TRBV6-3, the J call TRBJ1-3; D gene uncertain. Trimming shortened V by 2 bases and J by 0 bases, and 14 bases separated the two germline ends. Looked up from germline, CDR1 is MNHEY and CDR2 is SVGEGT. This CDR3 is built from 17 residues.

In nucleotides, the CDR3 is TGTGCCAGTAGTTTCCCCCCCGGGGGGGAGCTGTGGGGCAAGCTGTTTTTT. Translation gives CASSFPPGGELWGKLFF. This chain uses TRBV19 with TRBJ2-2, with TRBD2 matching 8 bases. The CDR3 length is 17 residues. After removal of 5 bases from V and 12 bases from J, the junction contained 20 bases not matched to a gene. The germline V gene encodes CDR1 LNHDA and CDR2 SQIVND (reference sequence).

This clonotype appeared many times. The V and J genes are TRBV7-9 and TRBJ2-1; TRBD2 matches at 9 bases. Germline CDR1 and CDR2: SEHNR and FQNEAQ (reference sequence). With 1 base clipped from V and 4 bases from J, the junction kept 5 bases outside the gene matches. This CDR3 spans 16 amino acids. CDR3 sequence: CASSLVGAGGYNEQFF. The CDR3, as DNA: TGTGCCAGCAGCTTAGTTGGAGCGGGGGGTTACAATGAGCAGTTCTTC.

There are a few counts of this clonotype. The CDR3 sequence is CASSQSENDPYEQYF. DNA for the CDR3: TGCGCCAGCAGCCAATCCGAGAACGATCCCTACGAGCAGTACTTC. The V gene is TRBV4-3, the J gene TRBJ2-7; unclear D gene. Trimming cost V 2 bases and J 2 bases, with 13 bases left between them. Germline V gives CDR1 LGHNA, CDR2 YSLEER. The CDR3 sequence is 15 residues long.

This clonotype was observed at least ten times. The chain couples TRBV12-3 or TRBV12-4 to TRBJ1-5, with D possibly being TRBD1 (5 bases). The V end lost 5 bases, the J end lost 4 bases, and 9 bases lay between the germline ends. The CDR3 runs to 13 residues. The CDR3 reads CASSGGANQPQHF. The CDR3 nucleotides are TGTGCCAGCAGTGGAGGGGCAAATCAGCCCCAGCATTTT.